The 13 T cell receptor beta chains listed next were all sequenced from one sample in a study of T cell responses to AZD1222 COVID-19 vaccine. Repertoires were generated with immunoSEQ multiplex PCR, while TCRdb's copy carries only in-frame clones and drops some. The repertoire holds roughly 80,000 clones, with 70% to 90% as singletons. The sequenced sample was peripheral blood, obtained on day 0 of MenACWY control vaccination. The receptor set was obtained from an adult in good health.

The rearrangement joins TRBV19 to TRBJ2-7; perhaps TRBD1 as D (5 bases). The CDR3 extends over 13 amino acids. V dropped 5 bases and J dropped 3 bases, with 11 bases sitting between them. The V gene's germline CDR1 is LNHDA and CDR2 SQIVND (reference sequence). The CDR3 is CASSVQRGYEQYF. In DNA, the CDR3 is TGTGCCAGTAGTGTCCAAAGGGGCTACGAGCAGTACTTC.

The rearrangement links TRBV24-1 to TRBJ2-3, with 9 bases identical to TRBD2. The ends lost 3 bases at V and 3 bases at J; junction bases unmatched: 9. The CDR3 totals 17 residues. Germline values: CDR1 KGHDR, CDR2 SFDVKD. CDR3 nucleotides: TGTGCCACCAGTGATCCGGCGCGGACTAGCGCGACAGATACGCAGTATTTT. Translated, it gives CATSDPARTSATDTQYF.

V is TRBV3-1 (or the pseudogene TRBV3-2) and J is TRBJ1-2, with 8 bases identical to TRBD1. Trimming removed 2 bases from V and 6 bases from J; junction bases left unmatched: 11. Germline lookup yields CDR1 LGHDT and CDR2 YNNKEL (reference sequence). The CDR3 has 16 residues. CDR3 region: CASSQQPGETGDGYTF. The CDR3 DNA is TGTGCCAGCAGCCAACAACCGGGCGAGACAGGGGATGGCTACACCTTC.

J is TRBJ2-2 and V is TRBV9; 10 nucleotides align to TRBD1. The CDR3 length is 16 residues. V was clipped by 3 bases and J by 4 bases; unmatched bases: 6. Germline assignment: CDR1 SGDLS and CDR2 YYNGEE. The CDR3 DNA reads TGTGCCAGCAGCGGCCTCCGGGACAGGGGCACCGGGGAGCTGTTTTTT. Residues: CASSGLRDRGTGELFF.

The V gene is TRBV20-1, the J gene TRBJ2-5, with D unclear. The V gene lost 5 bases and the J gene lost 2 bases, with 6 bases spanning the gap. Germline V gene data show CDR1 as DFQATT and CDR2 as SNEGSKA (reference sequence). This CDR3 is 11 amino acids long. CDR3 sequence reads: CSARLQETQYF. The CDR3 DNA reads as TGCAGTGCTCGATTACAAGAGACCCAGTACTTC.

V gene TRBV28 combines with J gene TRBJ2-7; 7 positions match TRBD1. Trimming at V came to 7 bases and at J to 10 bases, leaving 13 bases not matched to a gene. Germline V CDR1 and CDR2: MDHEN, SYDVKM. This CDR3 is built from 13 residues. The CDR3 is CASTPGEGARQYF. For the CDR3, the DNA is TGTGCCAGCACTCCGGGCGAGGGGGCGCGACAGTACTTC.

The rearrangement uses TRBV19 and TRBJ2-3; tentatively, D is TRBD2 (6 bases). In germline, CDR1 is LNHDA, CDR2 SQIVND (reference sequence). Between the trimmed V and J ends, which lost 4 bases and 3 bases, there was a span of 20 bases. The CDR3 has 17 amino acids. In DNA form, the CDR3 reads TGTGCCAGTAGTACTCCCCCATATGGCGGGATAACAGATACGCAGTATTTT. Amino acids: CASSTPPYGGITDTQYF.

V gene TRBV28 combines with J gene TRBJ1-2; D possibly corresponds to TRBD1 (5 bases). The CDR3 sequence is 15 residues long. CDR1 is MDHEN, CDR2 SYDVKM, per germline. V lost 3 bases to trimming and J lost 6 bases, with 17 bases between them. CDR3 sequence (DNA): TGTGCCAGCAGTTTGCCGGGACCCCAAGTAGATGGCTACACCTTC. Protein product: CASSLPGPQVDGYTF.

The V call is TRBV4-1, the J call TRBJ2-2; 12 nucleotides agree with TRBD2. The CDR3 sequence is 18 residues long. Germline V CDR1 and CDR2: MGHRA, YSYEKL. V was pared by 0 bases and J by 6 bases, with 8 bases of the junction left unmatched. CDR3 in amino acids: CASSQDGLAGYDAGELFF. CDR3 in DNA: TGCGCCAGCAGCCAAGATGGACTAGCGGGATACGACGCCGGGGAGCTGTTTTTT.

This sequence joins TRBV7-7 and TRBJ2-1, with 11 bases identical to TRBD2. The CDR3 is 15 amino acids. The V segment lost 5 bases and the J segment 3 bases; nucleotides outside the gene matches: 3. Germline values: CDR1 SSHAT, CDR2 FNYEAQ (reference sequence). CDR3 amino acids: CASSAGTSGYNEQFF. As DNA, the CDR3 is TGTGCCAGCAGCGCCGGGACTAGCGGCTACAATGAGCAGTTCTTC.

The chain uses TRBV9 and TRBJ2-7; D gene unclear. From germline, CDR1 is SGDLS and CDR2 YYNGEE. V was shortened by 3 bases and J by 5 bases, with 15 bases between the two germline ends. The length of the CDR3 is 14 residues. CDR3 amino acids: CASSASRRSHEQYF. The CDR3 region has the DNA TGTGCCAGCAGCGCCTCTAGGAGATCCCACGAGCAGTACTTC.

This chain joins TRBV3-1 (or the pseudogene TRBV3-2) and TRBJ2-7, with D perhaps TRBD2 (5 bases). Trimming stripped 2 bases from V and 0 bases from J, with 11 bases between. Germline V CDR1 and CDR2: LGHDT, YNNKEL (reference sequence). CDR3 length: 15 amino acids. The CDR3 coding sequence is TGTGCCAGCAGCCAATATCCGGGATACTCCTACGAGCAGTACTTC. Residues: CASSQYPGYSYEQYF.

The chain has TRBV6-5 and TRBJ2-7, with D tentatively TRBD2 (6 bases). CDR1 and CDR2 (germline): MNHEY, SVGAGI. The CDR3 contains 14 residues. V gave up 5 bases and J gave up 3 bases, with 14 bases separating them. CDR3 DNA sequence: TGTGCCAGCAGTCCCCCAGGGACTGGCTACGAGCAGTACTTC. It encodes CASSPPGTGYEQYF.